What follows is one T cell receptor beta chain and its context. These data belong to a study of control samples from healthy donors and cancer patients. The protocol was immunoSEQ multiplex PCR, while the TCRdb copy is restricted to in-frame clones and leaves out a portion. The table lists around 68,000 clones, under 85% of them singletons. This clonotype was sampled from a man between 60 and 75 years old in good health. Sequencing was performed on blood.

The CDR3 DNA reads TGTGCCAGCAGTTACGACGGCTCTGGAAACACCATATATTTT. Translation gives CASSYDGSGNTIYF. The chain combines TRBV6-6 with TRBJ1-3, with unresolved D. The V end was cut by 2 bases, the J end by 0 bases, with 5 bases between. Germline CDR1 reads MNHNY; CDR2 reads SVGAGI (reference sequence). The CDR3 is 14 amino acids.